This T cell receptor beta chain was sequenced for a study of T cell responses to AZD1222 COVID-19 vaccine. TCRdb's table, derived via immunoSEQ multiplex PCR, lists solely in-frame clones and lacks some. The sample has around 97,000 clones, about nine tenths seen once. This receptor was obtained from an adult in good health. Sequenced here: peripheral blood, sampled on day 0 of AZD1222 vaccination.

CDR3 sequence reads: CASSYSQPDTQYF. The CDR3 coding sequence is TGTGCCAGCAGTTACTCCCAGCCAGATACGCAGTATTTT. The chain joins TRBV6-5 to TRBJ2-3; no definite D call. The length of the CDR3 is 13 residues. V shed 0 bases and J shed 4 bases, with 5 bases lying between them. CDR1 is MNHEY and CDR2 is SVGAGI in the germline V gene.